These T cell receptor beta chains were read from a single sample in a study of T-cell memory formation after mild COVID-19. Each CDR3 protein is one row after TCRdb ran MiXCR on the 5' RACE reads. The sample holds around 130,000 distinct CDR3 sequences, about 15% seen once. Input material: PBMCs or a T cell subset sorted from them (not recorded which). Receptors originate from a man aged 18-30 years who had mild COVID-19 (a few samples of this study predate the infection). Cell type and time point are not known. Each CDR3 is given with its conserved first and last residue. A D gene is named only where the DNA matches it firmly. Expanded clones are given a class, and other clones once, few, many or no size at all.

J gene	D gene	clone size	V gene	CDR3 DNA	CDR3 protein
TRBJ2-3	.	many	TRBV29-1	TGCAGCGTTGATGAAGAGGCGGGGGCCGCAGATACGCAGTATTTT	CSVDEEAGAADTQYF
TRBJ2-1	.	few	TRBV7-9	TGTGCCAGCAGCCTTTCAGGGGGGGTGGATGAGCAGTTCTTC	CASSLSGGVDEQFF
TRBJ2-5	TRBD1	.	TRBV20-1	TGCAGTGCACGGACAGGGAGGAGTGACCAGTACTTC	CSARTGRSDQYF
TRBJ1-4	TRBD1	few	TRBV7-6	TGTGCCAGCAGCCTAGGATCCGGGACAGCTAATGAAAAACTGTTTTTT	CASSLGSGTANEKLFF
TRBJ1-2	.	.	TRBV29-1	TGCAGCGTTGAAGATCTTCTGGGGGGCGGCTACACCTTC	CSVEDLLGGGYTF
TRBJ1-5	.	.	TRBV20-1	TGCAGTGCCGTGGGGGGTAATCAGCCCCAGCATTTT	CSAVGGNQPQHF
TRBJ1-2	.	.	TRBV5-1	TGCGCCAGCAGCTTCGGGAGTCATGGCTACACCTTC	CASSFGSHGYTF
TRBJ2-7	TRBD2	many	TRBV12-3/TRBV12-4	TGTGCCAGCAGTCCTACTAGCGGGGTTAGCTCCTACGAGCAGTACTTC	CASSPTSGVSSYEQYF
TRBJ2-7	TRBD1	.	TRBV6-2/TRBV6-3	TGTGCCAGCAGTTACTCCCAGGGGGCGAGGGAGCAGTACTTC	CASSYSQGAREQYF
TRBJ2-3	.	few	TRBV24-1	TGTGCTTGCCGGGACGCAAGCACAGATACGCAGTATTTT	CACRDASTDTQYF
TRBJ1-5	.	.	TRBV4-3	TGCGCCAGCAGCCAAGAAGCACGTCAGGGCAATCAGCCCCAGCATTTT	CASSQEARQGNQPQHF
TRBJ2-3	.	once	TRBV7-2	TGTGCCAGCAGCTTATGGCTGACAGATACGCAGTATTTT	CASSLWLTDTQYF
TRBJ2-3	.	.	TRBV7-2	TGTGCCAGCAGCCCCACGAGACAGGGAGGTACGCAGTATTTT	CASSPTRQGGTQYF
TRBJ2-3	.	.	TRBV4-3	TGCGCCAGCAGCCAAGTCGAGGGGGGTACGCAGTATTTT	CASSQVEGGTQYF
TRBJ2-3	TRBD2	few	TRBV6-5	TGTGCCAGCAGTTATTTGCGGGGGGGGAGGGATACGCAGTATTTT	CASSYLRGGRDTQYF
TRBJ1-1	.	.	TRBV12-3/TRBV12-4	TGTGCCAGCAGAAAAAACGCTGAAGCTTTCTTT	CASRKNAEAFF